The 28 T cell receptor beta chains given below trace back to one sample, sequenced in a study of radiotherapy plus CTLA-4 blockade in lung cancer. Profiling relied on immunoSEQ multiplex PCR, and the TCRdb table lists in-frame clones only, not all of them. The table records 85,000 to 90,000 clones, 70% to 90% of them present only once. Material: peripheral blood, obtained from a patient treated with radiotherapy plus ipilimumab. These receptors were collected from a human donor with non-small cell lung cancer that progressed on radiotherapy plus ipilimumab.

The rearrangement joins TRBV4-1 to TRBJ2-7; D might be TRBD1 or TRBD2, each matching 6 bases. Germline CDR1 is MGHRA and CDR2 is YSYEKL. The CDR3 is 16 amino acids. The germline V and J ends were trimmed by 0 bases and 7 bases, with 19 bases remaining between them. The CDR3 bases are TGCGCCAGCAGCCAAGAGTGGGGGGCGATCCTAAAGGAGCAGTACTTC. This codes for CASSQEWGAILKEQYF.

The chain is built from TRBV7-3 and TRBJ2-3; 13 nucleotides agree with TRBD2. The CDR3 is made up of 16 amino acids. From germline, CDR1 is SGHTA and CDR2 FQGTGA. V shed 6 bases, J shed 0 bases, and the junction held 3 bases outside the gene matches. In DNA form, the CDR3 reads TGTGCCAGCAGGTCGGGACTAGCGGGAAGCACAGATACGCAGTATTTT. It encodes CASRSGLAGSTDTQYF.

The CDR3 sequence: CASSPGQGSTGYTF. CDR3 in DNA: TGTGCCAGCAGCCCAGGACAGGGTTCGACTGGCTACACCTTC. The rearrangement links TRBV6-5 to TRBJ1-2, with 8 bases aligning to TRBD1. The CDR3 runs to 14 residues. Germline V CDR1 and CDR2: MNHEY, SVGAGI. After removal of 6 bases from V and 7 bases from J, the junction contained 10 bases not matched to a gene.

The chain has TRBV5-1 and TRBJ2-2, with 15 nucleotides matching TRBD2. The germline gives CDR1 SGHRS, CDR2 YFSETQ. Unmatched junction bases numbered 13, after V lost 4 bases and J lost 0 bases. The CDR3 spans 21 residues. The CDR3 nucleotides read TGCGCCAGCAGCCGCTTTGTTACCGGGACTAGCGGGAGGTCGAACACCGGGGAGCTGTTTTTT. Residues: CASSRFVTGTSGRSNTGELFF.

The chain couples TRBV28 to TRBJ1-2, with 9 positions matching TRBD1. V trimming: 6 bases; J trimming: 7 bases; junction bases outside the gene matches: 12. The CDR3 contains 15 residues. Per germline, CDR1 MDHEN and CDR2 SYDVKM. The DNA of the CDR3 is TGTGCCAGCAGCCCCTCCCTGGGACAGGGAACTGGCTACACCTTC. Translated, it gives CASSPSLGQGTGYTF.

V usage is TRBV25-1 and J usage is TRBJ2-7, with 7 bases that match TRBD2. The CDR3 extends over 12 amino acids. Germline trimming cut 7 bases from V and 2 bases from J; bases unmatched to any gene: 2. Germline values: CDR1 MGHDK, CDR2 SYGVNS. CDR3: CASNSGAYEQYF. The DNA of the CDR3 is TGTGCCAGCAACAGCGGGGCCTACGAGCAGTACTTC.

The CDR3 reads CASSQGASGHTDTQYF. The CDR3 DNA reads as TGCGCCAGCAGCCAAGGGGCTAGCGGACACACAGATACGCAGTATTTT. The chain employs TRBV4-3 and TRBJ2-3; 7 bases align to TRBD2. This CDR3 has 16 residues. Unmatched junction bases numbered 6, after V lost 1 base and J lost 2 bases. Germline CDR1 reads LGHNA; CDR2 reads YSLEER.

J is TRBJ2-1 and V is TRBV18; a possible D gene is TRBD2 (6 bases). Trimming shortened V by 4 bases and J by 8 bases, and 12 bases separated the two germline ends. This CDR3 has 13 amino acids. Germline V gene lookup returns CDR1 KGHSH and CDR2 LQKENI. Here the CDR3 DNA reads TGTGCCAGCTCACGGGATTCGGGGGATGAGCAGTTCTTC. Protein: CASSRDSGDEQFF.

The V call is TRBV7-9, the J call TRBJ1-5; tentative D call: TRBD1 (5 bases). Germline CDR1 and CDR2: SEHNR and FQNEAQ (reference sequence). This CDR3 comprises 14 residues. Trimming left V 7 bases short and J 2 bases short, with 12 bases between. CDR3 sequence reads: CASIPGGGNQPQHF. CDR3 DNA sequence: TGTGCCAGCATCCCGGGGGGGGGCAATCAGCCCCAGCATTTT.

This chain links TRBV4-1 with TRBJ1-4, with D unresolved. The length of the CDR3 is 17 residues. V was clipped by 0 bases and J by 0 bases, with 11 bases between them. CDR1 MGHRA and CDR2 YSYEKL come from the germline V gene. CDR3 DNA sequence: TGCGCCAGCAGCCAAGATCCCCGACAAGCAACTAATGAAAAACTGTTTTTT. Translating gives CASSQDPRQATNEKLFF.

This chain connects TRBV6-1 to TRBJ1-5, with D perhaps matching TRBD1 (6 bases). V was pared by 8 bases and J by 4 bases, with 12 bases between. This CDR3 spans 13 amino acids. Germline V gene lookup returns CDR1 MNHNS and CDR2 SASEGT. CDR3 sequence: CASSGQQNQPQHF. DNA for the CDR3: TGTGCCAGCTCGGGACAACAAAATCAGCCCCAGCATTTT.

V and J are TRBV6-4 and TRBJ2-7, with unresolved D. Germline values: CDR1 MRHNA, CDR2 SNTAGT. This CDR3 spans 14 amino acids. V shed 4 bases and J shed 1 base, with 11 bases lying between them. CDR3 DNA sequence: TGTGCCAGCAGTGGCCCCAAGGGTTCCTACGAGCAGTACTTC. Translating gives CASSGPKGSYEQYF.

This clone has only a few counts. The chain carries TRBV4-3 and TRBJ1-2, with unresolved D. Germline V gene sequence: CDR1 LGHNA, CDR2 YSLEER. V lost 0 bases to trimming and J lost 0 bases, with 8 bases between them. This CDR3 has 15 residues. CDR3 DNA: TGCGCCAGCAGCCAAGATCTTCGGGCTAACTATGGCTACACCTTC. This codes for CASSQDLRANYGYTF.

The chain combines TRBV9 with TRBJ2-2; TRBD2 agrees at 8 bases. V was pared by 4 bases and J by 5 bases, with 10 bases of the junction left unmatched. The CDR3 sequence is 16 residues long. The germline CDR1 and CDR2 sequences are SGDLS and YYNGEE. In nucleotides, the CDR3 is TGTGCCAGCAGCCCACACCGGGAGGGGAGGACCGGGGAGCTGTTTTTT. It codes for CASSPHREGRTGELFF.

V is TRBV6-6 and J is TRBJ2-7, with 11 bases aligning to TRBD2. The trim removed 7 bases at V and 2 bases at J, leaving 10 bases unmatched. The germline V gene has CDR1 MNHNY and CDR2 SVGAGI (reference sequence). The CDR3 consists of 16 residues. CDR3 coding DNA: TGTGCCAGCATCTGGAATAGCGGGAGGGCAACCTACGAGCAGTACTTC. This translates into CASIWNSGRATYEQYF.

The V call is TRBV29-1, the J call TRBJ1-2; D call uncertain. Germline V gene sequence: CDR1 SQVTM, CDR2 ANQGSEA. V lost 4 bases and J lost 8, with 11 bases in between. The CDR3 consists of 11 residues. CDR3 region: CSVAGNGGYTF. The CDR3 DNA is TGCAGCGTTGCCGGGAACGGCGGCTACACCTTC.

The chain uses TRBV19 and TRBJ1-6, with TRBD1 matching over 9 bases. The germline V gene encodes CDR1 LNHDA and CDR2 SQIVND (reference sequence). The ends lost 7 bases at V and 9 bases at J; junction bases unmatched: 7. This CDR3 region has 14 residues. CDR3 sequence: CASIDRGASSPLHF. The CDR3 nucleotides read TGTGCCAGTATCGACAGGGGGGCTAGTTCACCCCTCCACTTT.

The chain is built from TRBV15 and TRBJ1-4, with a weak D call TRBD1 (5 bases). The CDR3 consists of 15 residues. V gave up 1 base and J gave up 3 bases, with 9 bases separating them. Germline-derived CDR1 and CDR2 are LNHNV and YYDKDF (reference sequence). CDR3 sequence (DNA): TGTGCCACCAGCAGAGCGGCAGGGCCTAATGAAAAACTGTTTTTT. Its protein product is CATSRAAGPNEKLFF.

The CDR3 DNA reads as TGTGCCAGCAGTGAGGGGGACAGGGGGTCAGATACGCAGTATTTT. Its translation is CASSEGDRGSDTQYF. The V and J genes are TRBV2 and TRBJ2-3; 11 nucleotides align to TRBD1. The CDR3 consists of 15 residues. The trim removed 3 bases at V and 4 bases at J, leaving 3 bases unmatched. CDR1 is SNHLY and CDR2 is FYNNEI in the germline V gene. Drawing the rest from reference TRBV2 and TRBJ2-3, the complete variable domain is EPEVTQTPSHQVTQMGQEVILRCVPISNHLYFYWYRQILGQKVEFLVSFYNNEISEKSEIFDDQFSVERPDGSNFTLKIRSTKLEDSAMYFCASSEGDRGSDTQYFGPGTRLTVL.

This sequence joins TRBV19 and TRBJ2-7; D unresolved. The germline gives CDR1 LNHDA, CDR2 SQIVND (reference sequence). V shed 5 bases and J shed 4 bases, with 12 bases lying between them. The CDR3 consists of 13 residues. The CDR3 DNA reads as TGTGCCAGTAGTTGGCAGGTAGAATACGAGCAGTACTTC. Its translation: CASSWQVEYEQYF.

The rearrangement joins TRBV11-1 to TRBJ2-5; D is possibly TRBD2 (6 bases). The CDR3 extends over 16 amino acids. Trimming removed 4 bases from V and 0 bases from J, with 15 bases in between. CDR1 and CDR2 (germline): SGHAT, FQDESV (reference sequence). CDR3 region: CASSYGTGWYQETQYF. CDR3 sequence (DNA): TGTGCCAGCAGCTATGGGACTGGATGGTACCAAGAGACCCAGTACTTC. The entire variable domain, with the rest obtained from reference TRBV11-1 and TRBJ2-5, is as follows: EAEVAQSPRYKITEKSQAVAFWCDPISGHATLYWYRQILGQGPELLVQFQDESVVDDSQLPKDRFSAERLKGVDSTLKIQPAELGDSAMYLCASSYGTGWYQETQYFGPGTRLLVL.

The rearrangement joins TRBV27 to TRBJ2-5; 7 nucleotides agree with TRBD2. Germline assignment: CDR1 MNHEY and CDR2 SMNVEV (reference sequence). There are 16 residues in the CDR3. V gave up 5 bases and J gave up 2 bases; unmatched junction bases: 11. This CDR3 reads CASSPGGGRLQETQYF. The CDR3, as DNA: TGTGCCAGCAGTCCTGGGGGGGGACGATTACAAGAGACCCAGTACTTC.

The V and J genes are TRBV5-1 and TRBJ2-7, with D hard to call. The germline CDR1 and CDR2 sequences are SGHRS and YFSETQ. V dropped 4 bases and J dropped 2 bases, with 19 bases sitting between them. The CDR3 totals 16 residues. CDR3 region: CASSRRPDPDPYEQYF. DNA of the CDR3: TGCGCCAGCAGCCGACGCCCGGACCCCGACCCCTACGAGCAGTACTTC. The complete variable domain, with remaining parts taken from reference TRBV5-1 and TRBJ2-7, reads KAGVTQTPRYLIKTRGQQVTLSCSPISGHRSVSWYQQTPGQGLQFLFEYFSETQRNKGNFPGRFSGRQFSNSRSEMNVSTLELGDSALYLCASSRRPDPDPYEQYFGPGTRLTVT.

This chain connects TRBV21-1 to TRBJ2-5. TRBV21-1 is marked as a pseudogene. The CDR3 extends over 13 amino acids. This CDR3 reads CASGERAVETQYF. The CDR3 region has the DNA TGTGCCAGCGGCGAACGGGCGGTGGAGACCCAGTACTTC.

V gene TRBV29-1 combines with J gene TRBJ1-2, with D possibly TRBD1 on 6 matching bases. The V and J ends lost 3 bases and 6 bases respectively, with 8 bases between them. The CDR3 is made up of 11 amino acids. The germline CDR1 and CDR2 sequences are SQVTM and ANQGSEA. Here the CDR3 reads CSVDQGNGYTF. Here the CDR3 DNA reads TGCAGCGTTGACCAGGGGAATGGCTACACCTTC.

CDR3 amino acids: CASSLTGTAGYTF. Here the CDR3 DNA reads TGTGCCAGTAGTCTCACAGGGACGGCTGGCTACACCTTC. The V and J genes are TRBV19 and TRBJ1-2, with TRBD1 as a possible D gene (6 bases). Per the germline V gene, CDR1 is LNHDA and CDR2 is SQIVND (reference sequence). The CDR3 has 13 residues. The V end was cut by 5 bases, the J end by 7 bases, with 14 bases between.

The chain carries TRBV11-3 and TRBJ1-2; 9 bases are shared with TRBD1. The CDR3 contains 12 residues. CDR1 SGHNT and CDR2 YENEEA come from the germline V gene. V gave up 8 bases and J gave up 9 bases; unmatched junction bases: 7. CDR3 sequence (DNA): TGTGCCAGCGGGAATACAGGGGGCAGCTACACCTTC. Residues: CASGNTGGSYTF.

The V gene is TRBV11-2, the J gene TRBJ1-1, with unresolved D. Germline V gene sequence: CDR1 SGHAT, CDR2 FQNNGV. V was clipped by 1 base and J by 5 bases, with 5 bases between them. The CDR3 contains 12 residues. As DNA, the CDR3 is TGTGCCAGCAGCTTAGTAGGGACTGAAGCTTTCTTT. The encoded protein is CASSLVGTEAFF.